The TCR beta chain under discussion was sequenced for a study of blood T cells in healthy people across ages. The sample holds many counts of this clonotype. The use of a sample-barcoded 5' primer and a J-beta primer mix characterized a second PCR of about 7 to 12 cycles. Each cDNA molecule was tagged by a template-switch adaptor with 12 random nucleotides. TCRdb fed the 5' RACE reads into MiXCR, producing one record per CDR3 protein. The table has some 900,000 distinct CDR3 sequences, about 48% seen once. The material sequenced was blood. The clonotype comes from a man aged 25-45 years in good health.

The CDR3 sequence: CASSLSTYNEQFF. In DNA form, the CDR3 reads TGTGCCAGCAGCTTAAGTACCTACAATGAGCAGTTCTTC. The chain uses TRBV11-3 and TRBJ2-1; no clear D gene. This CDR3 is 13 amino acids long. V was pared by 2 bases and J by 2 bases, with 4 bases between. Germline lookup yields CDR1 SGHNT and CDR2 YENEEA.